This T cell receptor (beta chain) was captured by sequencing in a study of shared clonotypes between healthy human individuals. Study-level background: Used for every donor were three CD4 naive, three CD4 memory, two CD8 naive and one CD8 memory plate.

Germline CDR1 is MDHEN and CDR2 is SYDVKM. Unmatched junction bases numbered 14, after V lost 10 bases and J lost 5 bases. CDR3 length: 15 residues. Some clones are missing from TCRdb's copy, which holds only in-frame ones; the method was immunoSEQ multiplex PCR. The sample includes over a million clones, roughly 74% seen only once; the top ten take 0.6% to 0.75%. The chain carries TRBV28 and TRBJ2-1; the match to TRBD1 covers 7 bases. Source material: memory CD4+ T cells from PBMCs. Subset given: CD45RA-negative fraction. The receptor was derived from a man younger than 30 in good health. Some clones in this sample may be carry-over from other donors' samples. CDR3 DNA: TGTGCCACCCTCATGGGGACAGAAGTTAACAATGAGCAGTTCTTC. Translating gives CATLMGTEVNNEQFF.